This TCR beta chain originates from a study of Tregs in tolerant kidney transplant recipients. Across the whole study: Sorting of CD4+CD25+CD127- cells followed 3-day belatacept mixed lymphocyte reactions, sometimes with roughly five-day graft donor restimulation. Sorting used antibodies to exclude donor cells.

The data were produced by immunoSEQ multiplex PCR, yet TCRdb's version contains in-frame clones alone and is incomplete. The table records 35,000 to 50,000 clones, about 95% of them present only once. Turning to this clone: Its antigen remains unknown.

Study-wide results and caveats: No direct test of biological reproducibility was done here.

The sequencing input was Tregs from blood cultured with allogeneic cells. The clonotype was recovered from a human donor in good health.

The CDR3 here is CASSGGRLALSTDTQYF. CDR3 nucleotide sequence: TGTGCCAGCAGTGGGGGTAGACTAGCGTTAAGCACAGATACGCAGTATTTT. The chain links TRBV2 to TRBJ2-3; 8 bases are a match to TRBD2. V trimming: 4 bases; J trimming: 0 bases; junction bases outside the gene matches: 9. CDR1 and CDR2 (germline): SNHLY, FYNNEI. The CDR3 is made up of 17 amino acids.